A selection of T cell receptor beta chains follows, all from one sample in a study of control samples from healthy donors and cancer patients. Only in-frame clones appear in the TCRdb table, and some are missing; sequencing was by immunoSEQ multiplex PCR. The data hold about 130,000 clones, with roughly 87% observed a single time. The sequenced material came from blood. The receptors were gathered from a man between 18 and 35 years old in good health. CDR3s include the opening cysteine and the closing phenylalanine or tryptophan. D genes are given only for firm matches. Clone size is given for some rows only: seen once, a few or many times, or a class if the clone is expanded.

abundance | d_gene | j_gene | len | v_gene | CDR3aa | CDR3nt
NA | NA | TRBJ2-5 | 17 | TRBV18 | CASSPRSGKGSQETQYF | TGTGCCAGCTCACCTCGGTCAGGGAAAGGAAGCCAAGAGACCCAGTACTTC
NA | TRBD2 | TRBJ2-7 | 17 | TRBV27 | CASSGQGTSGSFYEQYF | TGTGCCAGCAGCGGACAGGGGACTAGCGGGAGCTTCTACGAGCAGTACTTC
few | TRBD2 | TRBJ2-7 | 14 | TRBV11-2 | CASSLSSGGYEQYF | TGTGCCAGCAGCTTATCCTCGGGAGGGTACGAGCAGTACTTC
once | NA | TRBJ1-1 | 14 | TRBV6-5 | CASRLNTGFTEAFF | TGTGCCAGCAGACTCAACACAGGGTTCACTGAAGCTTTCTTT
NA | TRBD2 | TRBJ2-5 | 15 | TRBV2 | CASSELQREEETQYF | TGTGCCAGCAGTGAACTCCAGCGGGAGGAAGAGACCCAGTACTTC
NA | TRBD2 | TRBJ2-2 | 16 | TRBV7-8 | CASSPRGGYATGELFF | TGTGCCAGCAGCCCCCGGGGAGGGTACGCCACCGGGGAGCTGTTTTTT
NA | TRBD1 | TRBJ1-2 | 16 | TRBV25-1 | CASSPPTGAALYGYTF | TGTGCCAGCAGTCCCCCGACAGGGGCCGCCCTATATGGCTACACCTTC
NA | NA | TRBJ2-5 | 14 | TRBV7-9 | CASSFFRYQETQYF | TGTGCCAGCAGCTTTTTTCGCTACCAAGAGACCCAGTACTTC
NA | TRBD2 | TRBJ2-5 | 16 | TRBV6-6 | CASITRPGGSQETQYF | TGTGCCAGCATAACCCGGCCGGGAGGGTCCCAAGAGACCCAGTACTTC
NA | TRBD1 | TRBJ1-3 | 13 | TRBV19 | CASGQGRGNTIYF | TGTGCCAGCGGACAGGGGCGGGGAAACACCATATATTTT
NA | NA | TRBJ1-2 | 13 | TRBV11-2 | CASSPGSNYGYTF | TGTGCCAGCAGCCCAGGATCTAACTATGGCTACACCTTC
NA | NA | TRBJ1-5 | 18 | TRBV23-1 | CASSHPDPGNHSNQPQHF | TGCGCCAGCAGTCATCCAGATCCGGGGAACCATAGCAATCAGCCCCAGCATTTT
NA | NA | TRBJ2-1 | 12 | TRBV7-9 | CASSLAVNEQFF | TGTGCCAGCAGCCTAGCTGTCAATGAGCAGTTCTTC
once | NA | TRBJ2-2 | 13 | TRBV5-4 | CASSPMSTGELFF | TGTGCCAGCAGCCCGATGAGCACCGGGGAGCTGTTTTTT
NA | NA | TRBJ1-1 | 14 | TRBV19 | CASSIVGTSTEAFF | TGTGCCAGTAGTATTGTGGGGACTAGTACTGAAGCTTTCTTT
NA | TRBD2 | TRBJ2-1 | 16 | TRBV25-1 | CASSIISGGSEGEQFF | TGTGCCAGCAGTATAATCAGCGGGGGCTCAGAGGGAGAGCAGTTCTTC
NA | TRBD1 | TRBJ1-2 | 13 | TRBV27 | CASSRDREWGYTF | TGTGCCAGCAGTCGGGACAGGGAGTGGGGCTACACCTTC
NA | NA | TRBJ1-5 | 15 | TRBV28 | CASSLGTRGDQPQHF | TGTGCCAGCAGCCTCGGGACTCGAGGCGATCAGCCCCAGCATTTT
NA | TRBD2 | TRBJ2-5 | 16 | TRBV6-1 | CASSGGLAGAGETQYF | TGTGCCAGCAGTGGCGGTCTAGCGGGAGCGGGAGAGACCCAGTACTTC